Below, 22 T cell receptor beta chains from the same sample are listed, as sequenced in a study of response to subunit inactivated influenza vaccine (dated by TCRdb to the late 2010s). Library preparation employed RT-PCR. Sequencing took place on an Illumina HiSeq 2500. The public reads were reprocessed in TCRdb via fastp at Q25 and MiXCR, keeping in-frame beta chains. Every entry covers one CDR3 protein and lists the most common genes and DNA from its rows. The sample has around 750,000 distinct CDR3 sequences on record, approximately 22% of them singletons. 10% of the sample comes from the top ten. Sequencing was performed on PBMCs from blood, taken less than 6 days after vaccination. These receptors came from a man aged 50 to 60 who received an inactivated influenza vaccine. Donor details come from another sample of the same person, matched by shared clones.

This sequence joins TRBV18 and TRBJ2-1; 10 bases are shared with TRBD2. Trimming removed 4 bases from V and 4 bases from J; junction bases left unmatched: 7. The CDR3 spans 16 residues. Germline V lookup: CDR1 KGHSH, CDR2 LQKENI. The CDR3 DNA reads as TGTGCCAGCTCACGACGGGGGACTAGCGCTTACAATGAGCAGTTCTTC. This gives the protein CASSRRGTSAYNEQFF.

This rearrangement joins TRBV19 to TRBJ2-3, with TRBD1 as a possible D gene (5 bases). This CDR3 is 16 amino acids long. Germline V lookup: CDR1 LNHDA, CDR2 SQIVND (reference sequence). V was clipped by 4 bases and J by 2 bases, with 16 bases between them. DNA of the CDR3: TGTGCCAGTAGTACGGACCCAGGGTGGTCCACAGATACGCAGTATTTT. Translating gives CASSTDPGWSTDTQYF.

This clonotype showed up just a few times. The chain carries TRBV7-6 and TRBJ1-6; maybe TRBD1 (5 bases). The CDR3 loop spans 15 amino acids. Trimming removed 9 bases at V and 4 bases at J, with 16 bases between. Germline V lookup: CDR1 SGHVS, CDR2 FNYEAQ. Here the CDR3 reads CARPARGSYNSPLHF. The CDR3 DNA sequence: TGTGCCAGGCCTGCTCGGGGCAGTTATAATTCACCCCTCCACTTT.

This clonotype was seen only a few times. This sequence joins TRBV29-1 and TRBJ2-1, with 7 bases matching TRBD1. The CDR3 extends over 15 amino acids. Germline CDR1 is SQVTM and CDR2 is ANQGSEA. V lost 2 bases and J lost 0; bases outside the gene matches: 4. CDR3 residues: CSVERTGHSYNEQFF. The CDR3 nucleotides are TGCAGCGTTGAAAGGACAGGACACTCCTACAATGAGCAGTTCTTC.

V usage is TRBV6-1 and J usage is TRBJ1-5; 9 nucleotides align to TRBD1. The J segment lost 7 bases and the V segment lost 4 bases, leaving 5 bases of the junction unmatched. Germline loops: CDR1 MNHNS, CDR2 SASEGT. The length of the CDR3 is 14 residues. The DNA of the CDR3 is TGTGCCAGCAGTGCCGGGACAGGGTCACAGCCCCAGCATTTT. This gives the protein CASSAGTGSQPQHF.

In its sample, this clonotype was seen a few times. The V call is TRBV7-2, the J call TRBJ1-3; D remains unclear. This CDR3 has 14 amino acids. From germline, CDR1 is SGHTA and CDR2 FQGNSA. The ends were cut back, 5 bases at V and 3 bases at J, with 11 bases in the middle. CDR3 sequence: CASSPPRRGNTIYF. Written as DNA, the CDR3 is TGTGCCAGCAGCCCGCCCCGGCGTGGAAACACCATATATTTT.

The chain has TRBV29-1 and TRBJ2-7; 10 bases are a match to TRBD1. CDR3 length: 13 amino acids. V gave up 6 bases and J gave up 6 bases; unmatched junction bases: 8. Germline V gene lookup returns CDR1 SQVTM and CDR2 ANQGSEA. In nucleotides, the CDR3 is TGCAGCGTAAACTCCGGGACAGGGGCCGAGCAGTACTTC. Encoded protein: CSVNSGTGAEQYF.

This clonotype was seen more than once but under ten times. The chain has TRBV5-1 and TRBJ2-1; D not certain. Looked up from germline, CDR1 is SGHRS and CDR2 is YFSETQ. The CDR3 covers 12 residues. V was shortened by 5 bases and J by 8 bases, with 11 bases between the two germline ends. As DNA, the CDR3 is TGCGCCAGCAGTTCTAGTAGGTATGAGCAGTTCTTC. Amino acids: CASSSSRYEQFF.

The rearrangement links TRBV28 to TRBJ2-5; D is unresolved. Germline V gene sequence: CDR1 MDHEN, CDR2 SYDVKM. V was trimmed by 4 bases and J by 7 bases, leaving 10 bases between them. The CDR3 length is 12 residues. The CDR3 nucleotides read TGTGCCAGCAGTTCCTACTCGCGGACCCAGTACTTC. It is translated as CASSSYSRTQYF.

This clonotype was counted a few times. The chain uses TRBV5-1 and TRBJ1-2; TRBD1 matches 7 bases. The V segment lost 3 bases and the J segment 2 bases; nucleotides outside the gene matches: 4. The CDR3 runs to 14 residues. Germline V lookup: CDR1 SGHRS, CDR2 YFSETQ. CDR3 protein: CASSSGQPNYGYTF. CDR3 in DNA: TGCGCCAGCAGCTCGGGACAGCCGAACTATGGCTACACCTTC.

This clonotype was counted only a few times. The chain joins TRBV4-1 to TRBJ1-4; D remains ambiguous. The V gene's germline CDR1 is MGHRA and CDR2 YSYEKL. The CDR3 is 15 residues long. V was cut by 2 bases and J by 4 bases, with 11 bases left in between. The CDR3 nucleotides are TGCGCCAGCAGCCAATCTCTGTCCCGTAATGAAAAACTGTTTTTT. Protein: CASSQSLSRNEKLFF.

The gene calls are TRBV10-3 and TRBJ2-1, with 11 bases lining up with TRBD2. CDR3 length equals 17 residues. CDR1 ENHRY and CDR2 SYGVKD come from the germline V gene. Trimming at V came to 3 bases and at J to 4 bases, leaving 8 bases not matched to a gene. The CDR3, as DNA: TGTGCCATCAGTGACCTCGGGACTAGCGGCCTATACAATGAGCAGTTCTTC. Encoded protein: CAISDLGTSGLYNEQFF.

DNA of the CDR3: TGTGCCAGCAGCCTTGCTGCAGGCCACGAGCAGTACTTC. Protein sequence: CASSLAAGHEQYF. V usage is TRBV28 and J usage is TRBJ2-7; D remains unclear. Germline V lookup: CDR1 MDHEN, CDR2 SYDVKM. Trimming took off 6 bases at V and 5 bases at J, with 14 bases between the two ends. This CDR3 contains 13 residues.

This clonotype appeared a few times. CDR3 nucleotides: TGTGCCAGCAGACGAATCATGGGACAGGGTGTGCAGTACTTC. Translating it yields CASRRIMGQGVQYF. This chain joins TRBV28 and TRBJ2-7; 9 bases map to TRBD1. Germline V gene data show CDR1 as MDHEN and CDR2 as SYDVKM. Trimming at V came to 6 bases and at J to 9 bases, leaving 12 bases not matched to a gene. CDR3 size: 14 residues.

This clonotype showed up just a few times. The V and J genes are TRBV12-3 or TRBV12-4 and TRBJ2-7; 8 bases map to TRBD1. V dropped 6 bases and J dropped 3; count of bases not matched to a gene: 7. There are 14 residues in the CDR3. Written as DNA, the CDR3 is TGTGCCAGCAGAGTTGGGACAGGAATCTACGAGCAGTACTTC. Translated, it gives CASRVGTGIYEQYF.

In this sample, this clonotype turned up a few times. The chain couples TRBV7-8 to TRBJ2-1; a possible D gene is TRBD2 (5 bases). V lost 8 bases and J 4 bases, leaving 15 bases between the germline ends. CDR1 is SGHVS and CDR2 is FQNEAQ in the germline V gene. The CDR3 is 14 amino acids. The CDR3 reads CASRPLGDYNEQFF. CDR3 DNA: TGTGCCAGCCGCCCCCTCGGGGATTACAATGAGCAGTTCTTC.

This clonotype was counted a few times. This sequence joins TRBV12-3 or TRBV12-4 and TRBJ1-5; 10 bases map to TRBD1. J was trimmed by 3 bases and V by 7 bases; bases with no gene match: 3. The CDR3 is 14 residues long. The CDR3 protein is CASTDRGPNQPQHF. The DNA for the CDR3 is TGTGCCAGCACCGACAGGGGGCCCAATCAGCCCCAGCATTTT.

The chain is built from TRBV5-1 and TRBJ2-7, with 11 bases that match TRBD2. This CDR3 spans 15 amino acids. The V and J ends lost 5 bases and 2 bases, in that order; junction bases with no gene match: 6. Germline loops: CDR1 SGHRS, CDR2 YFSETQ. The CDR3 region has the DNA TGCGCCAGCAGACCCGGGACTAGCGGCACCTACGAGCAGTACTTC. This codes for CASRPGTSGTYEQYF.

This clonotype turned up a few times. The chain employs TRBV6-2 or TRBV6-3 and TRBJ1-5, with 7 nucleotides matching TRBD1. This CDR3 contains 15 residues. Per germline, CDR1 MNHEY and CDR2 SVGEGT. The V gene end was trimmed by 2 bases and the J gene end by 6 bases; junction bases not matched to a gene: 7. CDR3 amino acids: CASSYVDRVGQPQHF. CDR3 sequence (DNA): TGTGCCAGCAGTTACGTCGACAGGGTTGGTCAGCCCCAGCATTTT.

This clonotype was seen a few times. The chain links TRBV10-3 to TRBJ1-3, with D unclear. The CDR3 consists of 15 residues. Trimming pared 3 bases from V and 0 bases from J, leaving 9 bases between. Germline V gives CDR1 ENHRY, CDR2 SYGVKD. CDR3 sequence: CAISDGAFSGNTIYF. CDR3 DNA sequence: TGTGCCATCAGTGACGGCGCCTTCTCTGGAAACACCATATATTTT.

The chain couples TRBV5-1 to TRBJ2-1; D perhaps matches TRBD1 (5 bases). The CDR3 runs 12 residues. Germline CDR1 is SGHRS and CDR2 is YFSETQ. V gave up 2 bases and J gave up 10 bases, with 10 bases separating them. CDR3 protein: CASSFRAEEQFF. DNA of the CDR3: TGCGCCAGCAGCTTCAGGGCGGAGGAGCAGTTCTTC.

The table lists this clonotype with a few counts. The chain employs TRBV6-1 and TRBJ1-3, with D perhaps TRBD1 (6 bases). V lost 5 bases, J lost 0 bases, and 17 bases lay in between. The CDR3 has 17 amino acids. Per the germline V gene, CDR1 is MNHNS and CDR2 is SASEGT. The DNA for the CDR3 is TGTGCCAGCAGTACCGGAGACAGGTACTTCTCTGGAAACACCATATATTTT. Encoded protein: CASSTGDRYFSGNTIYF.